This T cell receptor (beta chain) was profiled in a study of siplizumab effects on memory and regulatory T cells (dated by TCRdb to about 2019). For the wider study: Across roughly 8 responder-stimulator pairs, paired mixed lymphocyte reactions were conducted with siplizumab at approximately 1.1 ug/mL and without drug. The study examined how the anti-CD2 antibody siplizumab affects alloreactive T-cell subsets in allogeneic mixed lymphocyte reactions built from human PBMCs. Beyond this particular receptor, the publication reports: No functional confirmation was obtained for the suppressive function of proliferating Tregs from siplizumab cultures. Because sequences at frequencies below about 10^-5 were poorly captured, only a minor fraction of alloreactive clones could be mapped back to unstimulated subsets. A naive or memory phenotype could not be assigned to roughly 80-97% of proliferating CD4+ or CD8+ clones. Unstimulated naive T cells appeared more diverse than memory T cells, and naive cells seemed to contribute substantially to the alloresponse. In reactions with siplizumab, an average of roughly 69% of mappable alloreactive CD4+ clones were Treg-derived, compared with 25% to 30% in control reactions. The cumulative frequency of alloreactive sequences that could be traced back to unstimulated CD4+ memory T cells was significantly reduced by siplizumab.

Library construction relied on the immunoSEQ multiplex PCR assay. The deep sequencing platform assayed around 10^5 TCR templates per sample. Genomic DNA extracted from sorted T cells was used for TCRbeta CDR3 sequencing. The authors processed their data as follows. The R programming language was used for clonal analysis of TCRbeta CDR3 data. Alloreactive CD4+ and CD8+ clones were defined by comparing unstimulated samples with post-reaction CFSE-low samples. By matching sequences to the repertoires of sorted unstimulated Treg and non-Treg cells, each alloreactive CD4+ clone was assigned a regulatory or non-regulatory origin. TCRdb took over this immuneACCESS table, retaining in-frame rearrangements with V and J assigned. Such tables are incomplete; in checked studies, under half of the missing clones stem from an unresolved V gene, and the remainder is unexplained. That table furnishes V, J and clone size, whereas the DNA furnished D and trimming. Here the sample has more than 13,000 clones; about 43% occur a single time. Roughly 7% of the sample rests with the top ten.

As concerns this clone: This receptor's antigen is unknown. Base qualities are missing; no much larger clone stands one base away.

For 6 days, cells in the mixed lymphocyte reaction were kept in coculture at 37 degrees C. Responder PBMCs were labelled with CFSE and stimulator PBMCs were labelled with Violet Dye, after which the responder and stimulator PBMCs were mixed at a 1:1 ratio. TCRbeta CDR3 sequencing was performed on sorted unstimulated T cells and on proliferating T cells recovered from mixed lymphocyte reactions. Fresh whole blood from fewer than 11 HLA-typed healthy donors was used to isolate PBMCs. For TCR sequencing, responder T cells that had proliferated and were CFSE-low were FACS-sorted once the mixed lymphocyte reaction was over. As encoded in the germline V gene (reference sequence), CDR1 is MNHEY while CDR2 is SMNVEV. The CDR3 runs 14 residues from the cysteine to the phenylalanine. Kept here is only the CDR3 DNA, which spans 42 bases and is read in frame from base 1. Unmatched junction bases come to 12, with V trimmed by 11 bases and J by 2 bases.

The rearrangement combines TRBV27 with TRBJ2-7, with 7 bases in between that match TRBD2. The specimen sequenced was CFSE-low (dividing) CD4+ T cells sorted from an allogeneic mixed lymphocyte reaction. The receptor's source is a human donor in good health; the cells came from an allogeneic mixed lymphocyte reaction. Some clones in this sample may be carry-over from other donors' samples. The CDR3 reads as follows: CAAGRGGSTYEQYF. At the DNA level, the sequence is TGTGCCGCCGGTCGTGGCGGGAGTACCTACGAGCAGTACTTC.